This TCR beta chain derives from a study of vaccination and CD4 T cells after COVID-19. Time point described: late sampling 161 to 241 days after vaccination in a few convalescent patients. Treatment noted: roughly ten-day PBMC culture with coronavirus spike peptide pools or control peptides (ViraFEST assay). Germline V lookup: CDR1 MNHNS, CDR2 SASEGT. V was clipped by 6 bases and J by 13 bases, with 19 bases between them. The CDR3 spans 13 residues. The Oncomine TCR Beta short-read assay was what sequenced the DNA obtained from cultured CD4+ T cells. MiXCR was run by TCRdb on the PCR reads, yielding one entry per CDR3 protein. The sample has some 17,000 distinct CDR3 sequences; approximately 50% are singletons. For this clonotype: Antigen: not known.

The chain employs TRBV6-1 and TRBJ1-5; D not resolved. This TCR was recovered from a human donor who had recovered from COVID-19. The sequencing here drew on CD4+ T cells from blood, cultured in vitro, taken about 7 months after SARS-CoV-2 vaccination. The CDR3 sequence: CASRPTIETRQHF. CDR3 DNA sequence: TGTGCCAGCAGACCAACGATAGAGACTCGACAGCATTTT.